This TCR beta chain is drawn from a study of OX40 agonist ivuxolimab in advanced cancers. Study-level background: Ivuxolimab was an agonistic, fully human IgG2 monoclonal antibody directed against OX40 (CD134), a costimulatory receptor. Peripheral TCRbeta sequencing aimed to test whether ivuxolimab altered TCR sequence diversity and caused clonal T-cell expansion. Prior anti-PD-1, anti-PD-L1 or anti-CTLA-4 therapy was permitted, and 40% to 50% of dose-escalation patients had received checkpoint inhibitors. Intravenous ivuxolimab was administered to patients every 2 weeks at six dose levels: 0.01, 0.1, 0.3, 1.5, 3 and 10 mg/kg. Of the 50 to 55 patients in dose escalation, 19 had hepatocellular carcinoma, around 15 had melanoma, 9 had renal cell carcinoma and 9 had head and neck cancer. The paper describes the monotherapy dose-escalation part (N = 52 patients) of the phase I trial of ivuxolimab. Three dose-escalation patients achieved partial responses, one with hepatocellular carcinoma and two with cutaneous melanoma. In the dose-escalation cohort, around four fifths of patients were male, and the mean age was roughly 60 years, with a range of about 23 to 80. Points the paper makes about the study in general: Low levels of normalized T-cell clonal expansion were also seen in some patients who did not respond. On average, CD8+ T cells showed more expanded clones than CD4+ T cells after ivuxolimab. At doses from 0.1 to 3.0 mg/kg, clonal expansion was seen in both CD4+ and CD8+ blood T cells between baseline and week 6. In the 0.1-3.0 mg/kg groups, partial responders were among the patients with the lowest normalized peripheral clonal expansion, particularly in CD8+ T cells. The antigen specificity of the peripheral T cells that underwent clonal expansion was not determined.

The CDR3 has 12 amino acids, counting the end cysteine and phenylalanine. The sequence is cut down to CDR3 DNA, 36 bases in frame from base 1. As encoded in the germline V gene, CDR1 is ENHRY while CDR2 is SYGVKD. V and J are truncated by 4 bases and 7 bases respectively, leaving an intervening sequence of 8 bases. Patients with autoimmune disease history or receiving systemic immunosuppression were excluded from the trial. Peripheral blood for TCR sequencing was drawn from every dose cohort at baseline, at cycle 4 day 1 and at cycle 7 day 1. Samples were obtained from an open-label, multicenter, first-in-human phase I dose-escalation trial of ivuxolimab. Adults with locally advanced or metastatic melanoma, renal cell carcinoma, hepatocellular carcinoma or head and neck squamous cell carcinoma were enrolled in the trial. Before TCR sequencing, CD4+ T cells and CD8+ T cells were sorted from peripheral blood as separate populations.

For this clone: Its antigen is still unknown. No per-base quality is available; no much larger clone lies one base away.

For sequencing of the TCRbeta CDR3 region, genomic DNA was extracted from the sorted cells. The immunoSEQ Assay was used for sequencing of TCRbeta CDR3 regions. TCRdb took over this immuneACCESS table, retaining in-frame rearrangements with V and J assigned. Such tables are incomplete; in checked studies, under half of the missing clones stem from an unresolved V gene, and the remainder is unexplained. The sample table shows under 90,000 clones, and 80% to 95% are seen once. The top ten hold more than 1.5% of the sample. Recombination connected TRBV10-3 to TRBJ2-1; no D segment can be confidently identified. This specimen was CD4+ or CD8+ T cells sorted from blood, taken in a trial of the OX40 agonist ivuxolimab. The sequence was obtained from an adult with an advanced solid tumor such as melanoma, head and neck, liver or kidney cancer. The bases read TGTGCCATCAGTGCTATAGAGAATGAGCAGTTCTTC. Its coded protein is CAISAIENEQFF.